This T cell receptor (beta chain) originates from a study of T-cell memory formation after mild COVID-19. Study observations and caveats: In pre-infection memory, a portion of responding clones appeared, which suggested that cross-reactive memory joined.

Trimming took off 4 bases at V and 2 bases at J, with 14 bases between the two ends. Germline V CDR1 and CDR2: LGHNA, YSLEER. The CDR3 has 15 amino acids. TCRdb recomputed calls from the 5' RACE reads with MiXCR, one row per CDR3 protein. This sample carries 300,000 or so distinct CDR3 sequences, about 17% of them seen once, and the ten largest clones take 20% to 25%. Note on this clonotype: Its specificity is unknown.

The V gene is TRBV4-3, the J gene TRBJ1-1; D might be TRBD1 (6 bases). The sample taken for sequencing was PBMCs or a T cell subset sorted from them (not recorded which). This sequence originates from a man aged 18 to 30 who had mild COVID-19 (a few samples of this study predate the infection). Cell type and time point are not known. CDR3 protein: CASSPPTGRNTEAFF. The CDR3 bases are TGCGCCAGCAGCCCCCCAACAGGGCGTAACACTGAAGCTTTCTTT.